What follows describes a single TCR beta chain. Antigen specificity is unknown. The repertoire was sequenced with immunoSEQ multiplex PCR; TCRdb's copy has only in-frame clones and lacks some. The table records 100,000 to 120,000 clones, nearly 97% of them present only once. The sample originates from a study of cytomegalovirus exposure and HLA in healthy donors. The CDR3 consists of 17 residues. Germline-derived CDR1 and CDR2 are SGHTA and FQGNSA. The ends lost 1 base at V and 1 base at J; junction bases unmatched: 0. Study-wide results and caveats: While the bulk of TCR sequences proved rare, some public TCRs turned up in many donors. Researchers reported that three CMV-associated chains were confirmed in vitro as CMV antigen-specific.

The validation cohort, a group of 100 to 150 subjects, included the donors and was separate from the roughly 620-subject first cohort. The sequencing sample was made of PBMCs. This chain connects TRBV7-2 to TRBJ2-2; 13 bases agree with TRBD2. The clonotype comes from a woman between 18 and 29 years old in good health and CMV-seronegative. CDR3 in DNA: TGTGCCAGCAGCTTAGGACTAGCGGGGGGGAACACCGGGGAGCTGTTTTTT. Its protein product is CASSLGLAGGNTGELFF.